This T cell receptor (beta chain) comes out of a study of T cells after yellow fever vaccination. Whole-study context: Researchers used SMART-Seq v4 Ultra Low Input to prepare fractions that had low cell numbers.

MiXCR was run by TCRdb on the 5' RACE reads, yielding one entry per CDR3 protein. The data contain about 25,000 distinct CDR3 sequences, roughly 3.2% of them singletons. In its sample, this clonotype was seen many times. CDR1 and CDR2 (germline): SGHRS, YFSETQ. This CDR3 is built from 16 residues. Trimming left V 0 bases short and J 6 bases short, with 16 bases between. The study, taken as a whole, reports: A faster peak, day 5 versus 15, was reached by the weaker secondary response.

The rearrangement joins TRBV5-1 to TRBJ2-1; D perhaps matches TRBD1 (6 bases). This receptor was obtained from a man between 18 and 29 years old who received the YFV17D yellow fever vaccine. Sequenced material: PBMCs, either bulk or a sorted T-cell subset (CD4+, CD8+, memory, or dextramer-sorted; not recorded which), taken around 45 days after the first yellow fever vaccination. CDR3: CASSLVGTGWGNEQFF. CDR3 coding DNA: TGCGCCAGCAGCTTGGTTGGCACAGGGTGGGGCAATGAGCAGTTCTTC.